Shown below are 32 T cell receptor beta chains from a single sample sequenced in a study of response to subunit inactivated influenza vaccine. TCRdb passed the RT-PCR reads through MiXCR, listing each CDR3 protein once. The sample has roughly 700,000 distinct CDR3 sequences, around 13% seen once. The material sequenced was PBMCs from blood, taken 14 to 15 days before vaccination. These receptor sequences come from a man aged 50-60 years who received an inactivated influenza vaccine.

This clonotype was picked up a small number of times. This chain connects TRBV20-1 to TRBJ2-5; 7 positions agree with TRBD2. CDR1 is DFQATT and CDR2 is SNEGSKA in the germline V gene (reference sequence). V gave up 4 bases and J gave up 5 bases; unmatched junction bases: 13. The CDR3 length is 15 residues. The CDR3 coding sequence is TGCAGTGCTACCCCCTTAGCGGGCACCAGGGAGACCCAGTACTTC. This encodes CSATPLAGTRETQYF.

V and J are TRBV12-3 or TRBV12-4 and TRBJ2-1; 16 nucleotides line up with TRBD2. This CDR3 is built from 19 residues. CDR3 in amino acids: CTCSRYGPGLAGGQSEQFF. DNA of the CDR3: TGTACCTGCAGTCGCTATGGACCGGGACTAGCGGGAGGGCAAAGTGAGCAGTTCTTC.

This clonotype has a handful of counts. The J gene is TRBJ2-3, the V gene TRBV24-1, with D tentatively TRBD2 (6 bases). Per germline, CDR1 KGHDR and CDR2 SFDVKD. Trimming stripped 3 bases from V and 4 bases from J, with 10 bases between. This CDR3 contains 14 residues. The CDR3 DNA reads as TGTGCCACCAGTGATCGGAGGGCCTCAGATACGCAGTATTTT. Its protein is CATSDRRASDTQYF.

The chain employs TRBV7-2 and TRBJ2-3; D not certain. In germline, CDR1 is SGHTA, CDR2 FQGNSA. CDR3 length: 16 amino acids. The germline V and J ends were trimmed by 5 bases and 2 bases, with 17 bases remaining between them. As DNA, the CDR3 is TGTGCCAGCAGCGCCCCGTCGACTGGTTACACAGATACGCAGTATTTT. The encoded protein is CASSAPSTGYTDTQYF. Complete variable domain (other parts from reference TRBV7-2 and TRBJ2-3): GAGVSQSPSNKVTEKGKDVELRCDPISGHTALYWYRQSLGQGLEFLIYFQGNSAPDKSGLPSDRFSAERTGGSVSTLTIQRTQQEDSAVYLCASSAPSTGYTDTQYFGPGTRLTVL.

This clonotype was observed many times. The CDR3 region has the DNA TGCAGTGCTACTCCCGGGCGCTGGTCACCCCTCCACTTT. Its protein is CSATPGRWSPLHF. This rearrangement joins TRBV20-1 to TRBJ1-6, with D hard to call. The CDR3 sequence is 13 residues long. Trimming shortened V by 4 bases and J by 10 bases, and 14 bases separated the two germline ends. Germline V gene data show CDR1 as DFQATT and CDR2 as SNEGSKA (reference sequence).

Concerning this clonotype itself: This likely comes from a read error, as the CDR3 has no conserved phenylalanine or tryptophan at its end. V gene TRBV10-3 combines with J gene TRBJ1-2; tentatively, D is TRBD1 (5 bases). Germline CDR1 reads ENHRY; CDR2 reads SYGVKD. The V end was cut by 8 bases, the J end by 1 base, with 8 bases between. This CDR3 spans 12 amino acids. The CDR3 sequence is CAIGQINYGYTV. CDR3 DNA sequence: TGTGCCATCGGACAAATTAACTATGGCTACACCGTC.

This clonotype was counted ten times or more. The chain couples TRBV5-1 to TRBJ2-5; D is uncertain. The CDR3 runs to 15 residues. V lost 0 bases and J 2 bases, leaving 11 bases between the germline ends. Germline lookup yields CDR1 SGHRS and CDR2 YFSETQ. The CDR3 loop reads CASSLGVGIQETQYF. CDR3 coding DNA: TGCGCCAGCAGCTTGGGAGTCGGCATACAAGAGACCCAGTACTTC. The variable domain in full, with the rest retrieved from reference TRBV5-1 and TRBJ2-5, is KAGVTQTPRYLIKTRGQQVTLSCSPISGHRSVSWYQQTPGQGLQFLFEYFSETQRNKGNFPGRFSGRQFSNSRSEMNVSTLELGDSALYLCASSLGVGIQETQYFGPGTRLLVL.

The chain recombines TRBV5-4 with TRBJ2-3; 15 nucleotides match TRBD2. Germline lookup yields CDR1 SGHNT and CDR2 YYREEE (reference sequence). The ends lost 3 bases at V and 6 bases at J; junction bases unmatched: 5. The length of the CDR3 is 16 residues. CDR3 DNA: TGTGCCAGCAGCTGGACTAGCGGGGGGGGGCCGGATACGCAGTATTTT. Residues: CASSWTSGGGPDTQYF.

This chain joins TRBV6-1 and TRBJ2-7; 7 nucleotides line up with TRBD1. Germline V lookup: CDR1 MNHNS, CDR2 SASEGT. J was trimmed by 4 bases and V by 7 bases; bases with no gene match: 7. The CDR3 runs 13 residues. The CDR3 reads CASMETGFYEQYF. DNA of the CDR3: TGTGCCAGCATGGAGACAGGGTTTTACGAGCAGTACTTC.

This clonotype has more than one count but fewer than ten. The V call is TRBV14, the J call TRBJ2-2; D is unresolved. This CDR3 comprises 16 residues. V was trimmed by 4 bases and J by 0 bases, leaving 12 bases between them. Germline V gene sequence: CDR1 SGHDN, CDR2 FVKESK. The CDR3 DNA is TGTGCCAGCAGCCGCCTGGGAACTGCGAACACCGGGGAGCTGTTTTTT. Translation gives CASSRLGTANTGELFF.

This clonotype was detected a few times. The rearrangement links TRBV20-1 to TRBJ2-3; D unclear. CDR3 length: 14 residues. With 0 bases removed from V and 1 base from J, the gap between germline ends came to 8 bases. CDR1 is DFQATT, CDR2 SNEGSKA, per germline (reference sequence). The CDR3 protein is CSAREGQRTDTQYF. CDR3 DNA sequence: TGCAGTGCTAGAGAGGGCCAACGCACAGATACGCAGTATTTT.

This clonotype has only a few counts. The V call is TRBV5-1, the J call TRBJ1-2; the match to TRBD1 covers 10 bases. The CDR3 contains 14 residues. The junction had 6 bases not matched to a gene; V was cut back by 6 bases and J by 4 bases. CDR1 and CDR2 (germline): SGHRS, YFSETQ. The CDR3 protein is CASTSGQGTYGYTF. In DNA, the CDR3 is TGCGCCAGCACTTCGGGACAGGGGACCTATGGCTACACCTTC.

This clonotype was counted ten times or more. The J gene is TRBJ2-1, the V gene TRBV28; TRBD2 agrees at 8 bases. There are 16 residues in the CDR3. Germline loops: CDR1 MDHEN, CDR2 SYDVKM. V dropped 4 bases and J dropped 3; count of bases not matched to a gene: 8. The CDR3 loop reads CASSSGGGVDYNEQFF. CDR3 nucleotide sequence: TGTGCCAGCAGTTCGGGAGGGGGGGTTGACTACAATGAGCAGTTCTTC.

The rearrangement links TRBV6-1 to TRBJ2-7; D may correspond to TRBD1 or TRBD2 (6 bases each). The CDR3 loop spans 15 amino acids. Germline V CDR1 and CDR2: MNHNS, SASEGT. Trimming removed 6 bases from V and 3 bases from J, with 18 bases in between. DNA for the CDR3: TGTGCCAGCAGGCGGACAGACGGGACTGACTACGAGCAGTACTTC. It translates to CASRRTDGTDYEQYF.

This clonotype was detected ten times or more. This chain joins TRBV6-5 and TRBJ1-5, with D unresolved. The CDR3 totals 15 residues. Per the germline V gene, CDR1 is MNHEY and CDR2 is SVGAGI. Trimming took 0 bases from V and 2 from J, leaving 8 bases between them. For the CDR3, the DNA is TGTGCCAGCAGTTACTCATCGTTGGGCAATCAGCCCCAGCATTTT. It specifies CASSYSSLGNQPQHF.

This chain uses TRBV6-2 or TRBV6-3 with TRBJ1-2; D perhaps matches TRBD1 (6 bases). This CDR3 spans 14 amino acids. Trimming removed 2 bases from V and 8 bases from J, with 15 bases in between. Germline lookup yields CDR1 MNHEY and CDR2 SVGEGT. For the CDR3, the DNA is TGTGCCAGCAGTTACATCAAGACAGGCAGAGGCTACACCTTC. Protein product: CASSYIKTGRGYTF.

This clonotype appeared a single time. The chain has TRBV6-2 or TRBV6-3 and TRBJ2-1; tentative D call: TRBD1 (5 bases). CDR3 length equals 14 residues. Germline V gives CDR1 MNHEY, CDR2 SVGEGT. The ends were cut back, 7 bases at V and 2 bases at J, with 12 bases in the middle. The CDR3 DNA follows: TGTGCCAGCAAGATGGACAACACCTACAATGAGCAGTTCTTC. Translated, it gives CASKMDNTYNEQFF.

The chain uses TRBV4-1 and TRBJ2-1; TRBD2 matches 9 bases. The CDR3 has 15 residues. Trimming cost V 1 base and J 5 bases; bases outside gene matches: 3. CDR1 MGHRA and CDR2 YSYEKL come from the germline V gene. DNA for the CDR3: TGCGCCAGCAGCCAAGTGGCTAGCGGGAACAATGAGCAGTTCTTC. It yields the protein CASSQVASGNNEQFF.

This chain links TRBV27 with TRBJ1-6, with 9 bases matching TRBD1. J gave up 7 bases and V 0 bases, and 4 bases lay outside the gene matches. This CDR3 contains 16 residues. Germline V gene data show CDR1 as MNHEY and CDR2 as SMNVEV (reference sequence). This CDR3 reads CASSLSYGTGNSPLHF. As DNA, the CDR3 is TGTGCCAGCAGTTTATCGTACGGGACAGGGAATTCACCCCTCCACTTT.

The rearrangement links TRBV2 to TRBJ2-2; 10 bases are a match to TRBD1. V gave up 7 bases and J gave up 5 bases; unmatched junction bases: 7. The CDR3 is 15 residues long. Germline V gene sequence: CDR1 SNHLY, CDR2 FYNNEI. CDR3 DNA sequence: TGTGCCAGCACGGTGGACAGGGGGGGAACCGGGGAGCTGTTTTTT. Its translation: CASTVDRGGTGELFF.

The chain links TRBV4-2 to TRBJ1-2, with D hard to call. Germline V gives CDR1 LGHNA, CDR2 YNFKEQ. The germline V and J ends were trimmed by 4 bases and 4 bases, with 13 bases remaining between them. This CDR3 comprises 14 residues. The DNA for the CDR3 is TGTGCCAGCAGCCCTGGGATAGTCTGCTATGGCTACACCTTC. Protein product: CASSPGIVCYGYTF.

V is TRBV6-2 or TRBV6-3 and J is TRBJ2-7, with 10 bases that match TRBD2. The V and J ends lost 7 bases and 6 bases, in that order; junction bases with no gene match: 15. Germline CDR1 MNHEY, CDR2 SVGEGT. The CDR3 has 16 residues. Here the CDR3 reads CASTKRGASGSREQYF. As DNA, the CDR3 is TGTGCCAGCACCAAACGCGGGGCTAGCGGGAGTCGCGAGCAGTACTTC.

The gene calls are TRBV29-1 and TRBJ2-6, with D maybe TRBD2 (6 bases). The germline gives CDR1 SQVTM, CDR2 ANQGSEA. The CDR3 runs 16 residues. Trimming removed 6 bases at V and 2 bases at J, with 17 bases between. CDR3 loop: CSVVGAGSTGANVLTF. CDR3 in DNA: TGCAGCGTGGTTGGGGCGGGATCGACTGGGGCCAACGTCCTGACTTTC.

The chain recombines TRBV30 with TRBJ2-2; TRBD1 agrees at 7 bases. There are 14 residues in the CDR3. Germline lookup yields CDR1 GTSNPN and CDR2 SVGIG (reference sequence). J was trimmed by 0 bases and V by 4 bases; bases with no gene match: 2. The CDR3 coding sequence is TGTGCCTGGAACAGGGGCCCGAACACCGGGGAGCTGTTTTTT. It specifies CAWNRGPNTGELFF.

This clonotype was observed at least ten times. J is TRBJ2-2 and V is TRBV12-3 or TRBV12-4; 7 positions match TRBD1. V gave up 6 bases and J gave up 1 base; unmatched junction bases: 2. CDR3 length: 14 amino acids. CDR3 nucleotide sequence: TGTGCCAGCAGCAGACAGGGGAACACCGGGGAGCTGTTTTTT. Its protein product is CASSRQGNTGELFF.

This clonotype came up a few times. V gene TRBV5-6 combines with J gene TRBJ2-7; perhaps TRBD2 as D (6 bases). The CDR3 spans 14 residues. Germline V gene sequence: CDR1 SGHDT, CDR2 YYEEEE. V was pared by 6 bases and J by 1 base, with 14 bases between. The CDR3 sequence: CASTWTGLSYEQYF. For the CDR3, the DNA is TGTGCCAGCACCTGGACGGGACTTTCCTACGAGCAGTACTTC.

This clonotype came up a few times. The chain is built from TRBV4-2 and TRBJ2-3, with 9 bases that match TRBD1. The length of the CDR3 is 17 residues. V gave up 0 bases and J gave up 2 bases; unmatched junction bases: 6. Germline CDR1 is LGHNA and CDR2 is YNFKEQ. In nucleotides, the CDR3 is TGTGCCAGCAGCCAAGATCGGGACAGGGATTACACAGATACGCAGTATTTT. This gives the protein CASSQDRDRDYTDTQYF.

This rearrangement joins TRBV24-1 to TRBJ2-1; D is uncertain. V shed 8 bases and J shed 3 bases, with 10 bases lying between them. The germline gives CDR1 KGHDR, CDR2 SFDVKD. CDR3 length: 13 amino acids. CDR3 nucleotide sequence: TGTGCCACCAATGCAGCAGGCTACAATGAGCAGTTCTTC. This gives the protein CATNAAGYNEQFF.

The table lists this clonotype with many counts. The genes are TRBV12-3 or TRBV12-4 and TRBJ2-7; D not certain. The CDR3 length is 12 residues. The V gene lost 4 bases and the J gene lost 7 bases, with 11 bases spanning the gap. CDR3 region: CASSSRMGEQYF. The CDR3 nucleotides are TGTGCCAGCAGTTCACGGATGGGGGAGCAGTACTTC.

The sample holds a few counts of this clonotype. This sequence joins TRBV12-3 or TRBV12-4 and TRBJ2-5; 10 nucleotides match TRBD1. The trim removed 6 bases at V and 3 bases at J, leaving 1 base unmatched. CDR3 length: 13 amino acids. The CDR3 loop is CASRDRGEETQYF. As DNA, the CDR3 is TGTGCCAGCAGGGACAGGGGGGAAGAGACCCAGTACTTC.

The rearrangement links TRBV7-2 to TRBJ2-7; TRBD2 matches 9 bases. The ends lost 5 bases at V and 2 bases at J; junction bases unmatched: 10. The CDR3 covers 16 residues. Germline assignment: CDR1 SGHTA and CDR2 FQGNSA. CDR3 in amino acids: CASSLRLAEGTYEQYF. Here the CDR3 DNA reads TGTGCCAGCAGCCTCAGACTAGCGGAAGGTACCTACGAGCAGTACTTC.

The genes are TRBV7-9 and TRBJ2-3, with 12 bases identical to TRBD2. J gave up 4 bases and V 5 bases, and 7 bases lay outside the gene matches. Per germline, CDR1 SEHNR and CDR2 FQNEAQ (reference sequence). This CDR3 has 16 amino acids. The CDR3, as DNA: TGTGCCAGCAGCCCCAGACTAGCGGGAGTCCCAGATACGCAGTATTTT. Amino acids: CASSPRLAGVPDTQYF.